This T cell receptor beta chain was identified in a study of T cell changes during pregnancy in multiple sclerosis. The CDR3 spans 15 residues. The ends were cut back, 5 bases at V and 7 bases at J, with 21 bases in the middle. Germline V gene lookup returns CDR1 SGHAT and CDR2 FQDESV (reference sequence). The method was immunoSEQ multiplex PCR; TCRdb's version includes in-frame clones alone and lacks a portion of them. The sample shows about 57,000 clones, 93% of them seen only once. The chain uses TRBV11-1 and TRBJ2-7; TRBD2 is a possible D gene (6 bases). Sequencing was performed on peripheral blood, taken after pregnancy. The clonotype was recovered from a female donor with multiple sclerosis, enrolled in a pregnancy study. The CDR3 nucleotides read TGTGCCAGCAGCCCAAGCCCAACTAGCCCGTGGGAGCAGTACTTC. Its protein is CASSPSPTSPWEQYF.